The rows below give T cell receptor beta chains drawn from one sample of a study of blood T cell repertoires in COVID-19. The method was immunoSEQ multiplex PCR; TCRdb's version includes in-frame clones alone and lacks a portion of them. In the table there are 300,000 to 400,000 clones, about 89% of which are singletons. Input material: peripheral blood. Receptors were obtained from a woman between 50 and 59 years old who had recovered from COVID-19. The CDR3 runs from the conserved cysteine through the conserved F or W. D genes are given only for firm matches. Rows may omit the clone size; those that give it use once, few, many or a size class.

D: TRBD1; J: TRBJ2-1; V: TRBV2; size: -; DNA: TGTGCCAGCGGGAACTACCGAACAGGGGTGGAGCAGTTCTTC; CDR3: CASGNYRTGVEQFF
D: -; J: TRBJ2-5; V: TRBV12-3/TRBV12-4; size: -; DNA: TGTGCCAGCAGCCCAGAATCAGAGACCCAGTACTTC; CDR3: CASSPESETQYF
D: -; J: TRBJ1-6; V: TRBV6-2/TRBV6-3; size: -; DNA: TGTGCCAGCAGCCAACGGGGAGGCGGAAATTCACCCCTCCACTTT; CDR3: CASSQRGGGNSPLHF
D: -; J: TRBJ2-3; V: TRBV24-1; size: once; DNA: TGTGCCACCAGTGATCGGGCAGATACGCAGTATTTT; CDR3: CATSDRADTQYF
D: TRBD1; J: TRBJ1-3; V: TRBV2; size: -; DNA: TGTGCCAGCAGTGAAGCACAGGGGCGCACCAAGCGGACCATATATTTT; CDR3: CASSEAQGRTKRTIYF
D: TRBD2; J: TRBJ2-1; V: TRBV6-2/TRBV6-3; size: -; DNA: TGTGCCAGCAGTCCGCTCACTAGCGGGAGGTTTCGCGAGCAGTTCTTC; CDR3: CASSPLTSGRFREQFF
D: -; J: TRBJ1-5; V: TRBV27; size: few; DNA: TGTGCCAGCAGATGGGGGGGCGTCGGTCAGCCCCAGCATTTT; CDR3: CASRWGGVGQPQHF
D: -; J: TRBJ1-1; V: TRBV29-1; size: -; DNA: TGCAGCGTTGTCGGTCCTGAAGCTTTCTTT; CDR3: CSVVGPEAFF
D: -; J: TRBJ2-1; V: TRBV15; size: -; DNA: TGTGCCACCAGCAGAGATCGATGGCCGACGCGGGCCAATGAGCAGTTCTTC; CDR3: CATSRDRWPTRANEQFF
D: -; J: TRBJ1-1; V: TRBV11-3; size: -; DNA: TGTGCCAGCAGCTTAAAGGGGGTAATTGCGATATCGAACACTGAAGCTTTCTTT; CDR3: CASSLKGVIAISNTEAFF
D: TRBD1; J: TRBJ2-5; V: TRBV30; size: -; DNA: TGTGCCTGGAGTGCCGACAGGGGTAGGGAGACCCAGTACTTC; CDR3: CAWSADRGRETQYF
D: TRBD1; J: TRBJ1-1; V: TRBV6-2/TRBV6-3; size: -; DNA: TGTGCCAGCAGCCGACAGGGAGGTACTGAAGCTTTCTTT; CDR3: CASSRQGGTEAFF
D: -; J: TRBJ1-5; V: TRBV29-1; size: -; DNA: TGCAGCGTTCAGATTCAGGGGAGTCAGCCCCAGCATTTT; CDR3: CSVQIQGSQPQHF
D: -; J: TRBJ1-2; V: TRBV7-8; size: many; DNA: TGTGCCAGCAGCGACCGGAGGGTCGGTGCCTATGGCTACACCTTC; CDR3: CASSDRRVGAYGYTF
D: -; J: TRBJ2-4; V: TRBV11-2; size: -; DNA: TGTGCCAGCAGCTCACACAGGGTAGGAGTACTAAACATTCAGTACTTC; CDR3: CASSSHRVGVLNIQYF
D: -; J: TRBJ2-3; V: TRBV11-1; size: -; DNA: TGTGCCAGCAGCTTAAGCGGCAGAGTCACAGATACGCAGTATTTT; CDR3: CASSLSGRVTDTQYF